This TCR beta chain was identified in a study of T-cell reconstitution after alpha-beta-depleted transplantation in children. The study, taken as a whole, reports: Reportedly, alpha-beta T cells present about two months post-transplant originated from several hundred expanded clones of graft origin.

The ends were cut back, 0 bases at V and 6 bases at J, with 15 bases in the middle. The germline gives CDR1 DFQATT, CDR2 SNEGSKA (reference sequence). CDR3 length: 15 amino acids. This clonotype was picked up many times. No antigen is known for it. This sample's TCRbeta library carried unique molecular identifier barcodes. TCRdb analysed the PCR reads with MiXCR anew, one entry per CDR3 protein. The sample consists of fewer than 500,000 distinct CDR3 sequences, around two fifths of them appearing once. The rearrangement uses TRBV20-1 and TRBJ1-5; D possibly corresponds to TRBD1 (6 bases). Here the sequenced sample was PBMCs, taken before TCRalphabeta/CD19-depleted stem cell transplant. This TCR was recovered from a girl aged 2 to 9 with aplastic anemia, due to receive a stem cell transplant. Here the CDR3 reads CSARDLGAVGQPQHF. The CDR3 DNA reads TGCAGTGCTAGAGATTTGGGGGCAGTTGGTCAGCCCCAGCATTTT.